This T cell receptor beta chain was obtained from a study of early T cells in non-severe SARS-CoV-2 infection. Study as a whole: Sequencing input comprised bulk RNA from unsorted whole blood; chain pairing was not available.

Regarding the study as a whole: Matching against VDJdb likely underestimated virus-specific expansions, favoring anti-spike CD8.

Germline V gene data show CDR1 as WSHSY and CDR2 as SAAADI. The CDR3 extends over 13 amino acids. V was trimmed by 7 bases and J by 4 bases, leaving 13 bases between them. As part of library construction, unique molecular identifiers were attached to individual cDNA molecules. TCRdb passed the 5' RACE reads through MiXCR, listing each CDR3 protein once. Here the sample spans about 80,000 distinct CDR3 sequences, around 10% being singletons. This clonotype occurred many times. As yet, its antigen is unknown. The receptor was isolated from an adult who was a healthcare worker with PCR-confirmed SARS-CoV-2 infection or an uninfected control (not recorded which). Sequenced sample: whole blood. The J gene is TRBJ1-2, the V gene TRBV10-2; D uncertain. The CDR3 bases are TGCGCCAGCACCCGGGAGCCTGCCTATGGCTACACCTTC. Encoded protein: CASTREPAYGYTF.